These 16 T cell receptor beta chains share one sample of origin, sequenced in a study of blood T cells in healthy people across ages. The second PCR ran roughly 6 to 11 cycles with a sample-barcoded 5' primer and J-beta primers. TCRdb called the 5' RACE reads again in MiXCR, with one record for every CDR3 protein. Of fewer than 2 million distinct CDR3 sequences in the sample, about two fifths were seen once. The sequenced sample was blood. The receptor set was obtained from a human donor in good health.

The genes are TRBV4-3 and TRBJ2-3; 10 bases agree with TRBD2. The CDR3 loop spans 15 amino acids. The V gene's germline CDR1 is LGHNA and CDR2 YSLEER. The V and J ends lost 8 bases and 5 bases, in that order; junction bases with no gene match: 10. Written as DNA, the CDR3 is TGCGCCAGCTCCCTTCTAGCGGGGGCGATAGATACGCAGTATTTT. Translating gives CASSLLAGAIDTQYF.

The chain has TRBV6-2 or TRBV6-3 and TRBJ2-7; D is undetermined. The germline gives CDR1 MNHEY, CDR2 SVGEGT. CDR3 length: 15 residues. V was shortened by 1 base and J by 2 bases, with 12 bases between the two germline ends. CDR3 in DNA: TGTGCCAGCAGTTACTATGGCGCGGTACCCTACGAGCAGTACTTC. Its translation: CASSYYGAVPYEQYF.

This clonotype was counted a few times. CDR3 loop: CASSLGQAKTQYF. The CDR3 DNA is TGTGCCAGCAGCTTAGGACAGGCGAAGACCCAGTACTTC. The gene calls are TRBV7-9 and TRBJ2-5; possible D gene TRBD1, 6 bases. The ends were cut back, 1 base at V and 6 bases at J, with 9 bases in the middle. Germline assignment: CDR1 SEHNR and CDR2 FQNEAQ (reference sequence). The CDR3 is 13 residues long. The variable domain in full, with the rest retrieved from reference TRBV7-9 and TRBJ2-5, is DTGVSQNPRHKITKRGQNVTFRCDPISEHNRLYWYRQTLGQGPEFLTYFQNEAQLEKSRLLSDRFSAERPKGSFSTLEIQRTEQGDSAMYLCASSLGQAKTQYFGPGTRLLVL.

This chain links TRBV7-6 with TRBJ1-1; D remains unclear. This CDR3 is 14 amino acids long. V lost 1 base and J lost 3, with 9 bases in between. Looked up from germline, CDR1 is SGHVS and CDR2 is FNYEAQ. The CDR3 nucleotides are TGTGCCAGCAGCTTAGAACGGCGGTACACTGAAGCTTTCTTT. It is translated as CASSLERRYTEAFF.

V usage is TRBV5-6 and J usage is TRBJ2-7, with a weak D call TRBD1 (5 bases). V lost 0 bases, J lost 5 bases, and 15 bases lay in between. This CDR3 region has 15 residues. CDR1 and CDR2 from the germline V gene are SGHDT and YYEEEE. The CDR3 reads CASSLEQVRIHEQYF. The CDR3 DNA reads TGTGCCAGCAGCTTGGAACAGGTCAGGATCCACGAGCAGTACTTC.

This clonotype has only a few counts. The V gene is TRBV12-3 or TRBV12-4, the J gene TRBJ1-5, with 7 bases aligning to TRBD1. J was trimmed by 4 bases and V by 7 bases; bases with no gene match: 7. This CDR3 is built from 14 residues. Written as DNA, the CDR3 is TGTGCCAGCAACACACAGGGGAGGAATCAGCCCCAGCATTTT. Amino acids: CASNTQGRNQPQHF.

This clonotype was seen a single time. The V call is TRBV7-2, the J call TRBJ2-5; no definite D call. V was shortened by 5 bases and J by 1 base, with 14 bases between the two germline ends. The CDR3 runs 15 residues. The germline V gene encodes CDR1 SGHTA and CDR2 FQGNSA. The CDR3 DNA is TGTGCCAGCAGCCGCTCTGTAGCCCTCCAAGAGACCCAGTACTTC. It specifies CASSRSVALQETQYF.

The rearrangement joins TRBV20-1 to TRBJ2-1, with 7 bases fitting TRBD1. V shed 4 bases and J 12 bases; nucleotides not matched to a gene: 6. This CDR3 is built from 11 residues. Germline V gene lookup returns CDR1 DFQATT and CDR2 SNEGSKA (reference sequence). CDR3 DNA: TGCAGTGCTATGAGGGGGCCGGGGCAGTTCTTC. Its translation: CSAMRGPGQFF.

V and J are TRBV15 and TRBJ1-3, with D uncertain. This CDR3 is 15 amino acids long. Trimming removed 0 bases from V and 0 bases from J, with 6 bases in between. Germline CDR1 LNHNV, CDR2 YYDKDF (reference sequence). The CDR3 loop is CATSRDVTSGNTIYF. CDR3 nucleotides: TGTGCCACCAGCAGAGATGTGACCTCTGGAAACACCATATATTTT.

This clonotype was recorded a few times. The chain combines TRBV6-6 with TRBJ2-3; TRBD2 agrees at 7 bases. J lost 2 bases, V lost 6 bases, and 11 bases had no gene match. Germline CDR1 and CDR2: MNHNY and SVGAGI (reference sequence). The CDR3 totals 16 residues. DNA of the CDR3: TGTGCCAGCAGCCCTGGGGAGCGGGGAACCACAGATACGCAGTATTTT. Its protein is CASSPGERGTTDTQYF.

The rearrangement uses TRBV28 and TRBJ2-3, with D uncertain. This CDR3 is 17 amino acids long. Germline V lookup: CDR1 MDHEN, CDR2 SYDVKM. The V end lost 7 bases, the J end lost 2 bases, and 22 bases lay between the germline ends. The CDR3 bases are TGTGCCAGCAACCGTGAGATCCCAGGAGCGTACACAGATACGCAGTATTTT. Protein: CASNREIPGAYTDTQYF.

This clonotype occurred a few times. The chain couples TRBV7-8 to TRBJ2-7; 7 nucleotides agree with TRBD1. V lost 8 bases to trimming and J lost 3 bases; unmatched junction nucleotides: 19. CDR3 length: 17 residues. Germline V gene lookup returns CDR1 SGHVS and CDR2 FQNEAQ. The CDR3 DNA sequence: TGTGCCAGCGCAGCGTTTATGCCAGCTACAGGGGACTACGAGCAGTACTTC. This encodes CASAAFMPATGDYEQYF.

The CDR3 DNA sequence: TGTGCCAGCGGACGGGACAGGGTATCGCCCTACACCTTC. It yields the protein CASGRDRVSPYTF. The chain couples TRBV7-3 to TRBJ1-2; TRBD1 agrees at 9 bases. Germline CDR1 SGHTA, CDR2 FQGTGA. Losses at the gene ends were 8 bases for V and 10 bases for J; bases not matched to a gene: 11. The CDR3 has 13 amino acids.

This clonotype has only a few counts. The chain is built from TRBV7-9 and TRBJ2-1, with TRBD1 matching over 8 bases. This CDR3 contains 16 residues. Germline lookup yields CDR1 SEHNR and CDR2 FQNEAQ (reference sequence). V was clipped by 8 bases and J by 5 bases; unmatched bases: 14. The CDR3 spells CASHAYMGQDNNEQFF. The CDR3 coding sequence is TGTGCCAGCCATGCCTATATGGGACAGGACAACAATGAGCAGTTCTTC.

The chain joins TRBV20-1 to TRBJ2-4; possibly TRBD1 for D (6 bases). The last part of the DNA fits TRBJ2-7 better; the J call may be wrong. Germline loops: CDR1 DFQATT, CDR2 SNEGSKA (reference sequence). The CDR3 is made up of 15 amino acids. DNA for the CDR3: TGCAGTGCTGACCCGGGACAACCGAACTCCTACGAGCAGTACTTC. It is translated as CSADPGQPNSYEQYF.

This clonotype was seen repeatedly, ten times or more. The chain carries TRBV7-2 and TRBJ2-7, with 8 bases aligning to TRBD1. Germline trimming cut 3 bases from V and 6 bases from J; bases unmatched to any gene: 1. Germline assignment: CDR1 SGHTA and CDR2 FQGNSA. The CDR3 consists of 12 residues. This CDR3 is CASSLDRVEQYF. In DNA form, the CDR3 reads TGTGCCAGCAGCTTGGACAGGGTCGAGCAGTACTTC.